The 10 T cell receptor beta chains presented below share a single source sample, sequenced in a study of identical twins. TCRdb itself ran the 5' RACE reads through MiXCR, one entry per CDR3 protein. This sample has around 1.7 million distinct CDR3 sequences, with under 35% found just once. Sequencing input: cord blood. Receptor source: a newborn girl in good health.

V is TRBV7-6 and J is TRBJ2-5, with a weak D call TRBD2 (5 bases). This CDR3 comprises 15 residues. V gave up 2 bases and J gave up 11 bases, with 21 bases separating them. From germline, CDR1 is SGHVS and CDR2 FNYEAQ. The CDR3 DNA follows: TGTGCCAGCAGCTTACGGGATGTTGGGCACAATGAGCAGTACTTC. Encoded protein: CASSLRDVGHNEQYF.

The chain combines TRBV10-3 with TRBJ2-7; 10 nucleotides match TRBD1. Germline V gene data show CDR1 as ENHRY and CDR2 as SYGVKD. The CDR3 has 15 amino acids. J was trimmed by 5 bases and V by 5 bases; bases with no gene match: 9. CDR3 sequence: CAISQGQGVLHEQYF. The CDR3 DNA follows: TGTGCCATCAGTCAAGGACAGGGGGTGCTCCACGAGCAGTACTTC.

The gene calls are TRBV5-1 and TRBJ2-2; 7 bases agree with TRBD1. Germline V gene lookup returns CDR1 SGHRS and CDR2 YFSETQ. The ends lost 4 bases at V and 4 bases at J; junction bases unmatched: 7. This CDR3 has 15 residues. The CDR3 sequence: CASSPAGTVTGELFF. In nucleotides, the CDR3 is TGCGCCAGCAGCCCTGCCGGGACAGTCACCGGGGAGCTGTTTTTT.

The CDR3 DNA reads TGTGCCAGCAGCTTAGTCTCGCTCAGTGGGGCTCACCACCAAGAGACCCAGTACTTC. Translated, it gives CASSLVSLSGAHHQETQYF. The chain links TRBV7-9 to TRBJ2-5; D possibly corresponds to TRBD1 (5 bases). The V gene lost 1 base and the J gene lost 0 bases, with 21 bases spanning the gap. CDR3 length: 19 residues. Germline V CDR1 and CDR2: SEHNR, FQNEAQ (reference sequence).

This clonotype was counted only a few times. CDR3 bases: TGCGCCAGCAGCTTCAGTACGGGGTTGGATAATTCACCCCTCCACTTT. This encodes CASSFSTGLDNSPLHF. The chain has TRBV5-1 and TRBJ1-6; D remains unclear. V was pared by 2 bases and J by 5 bases, with 14 bases between. The CDR3 has 16 amino acids. CDR1 is SGHRS, CDR2 YFSETQ, per germline. The full variable domain, its missing parts supplied by reference TRBV5-1 and TRBJ1-6, is KAGVTQTPRYLIKTRGQQVTLSCSPISGHRSVSWYQQTPGQGLQFLFEYFSETQRNKGNFPGRFSGRQFSNSRSEMNVSTLELGDSALYLCASSFSTGLDNSPLHFGNGTRLTVT.

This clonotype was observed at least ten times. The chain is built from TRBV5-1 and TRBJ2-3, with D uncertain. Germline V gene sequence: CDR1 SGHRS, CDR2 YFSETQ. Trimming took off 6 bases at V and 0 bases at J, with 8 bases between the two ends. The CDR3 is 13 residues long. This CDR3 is CASTSYSTDTQYF. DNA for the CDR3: TGCGCCAGCACCTCCTATAGCACAGATACGCAGTATTTT.

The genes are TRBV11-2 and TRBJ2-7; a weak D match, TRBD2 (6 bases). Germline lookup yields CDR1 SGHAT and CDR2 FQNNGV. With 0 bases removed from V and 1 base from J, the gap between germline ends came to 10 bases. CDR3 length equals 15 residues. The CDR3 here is CASSLERDESYEQYF. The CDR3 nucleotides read TGTGCCAGCAGCTTAGAGCGGGACGAGTCCTACGAGCAGTACTTC.

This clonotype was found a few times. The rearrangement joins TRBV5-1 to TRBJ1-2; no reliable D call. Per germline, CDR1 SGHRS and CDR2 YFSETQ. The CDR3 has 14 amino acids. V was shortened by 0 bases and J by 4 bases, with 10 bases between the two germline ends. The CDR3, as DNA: TGCGCCAGCAGCTTGGCCCTCACACGCTATGGCTACACCTTC. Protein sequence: CASSLALTRYGYTF.

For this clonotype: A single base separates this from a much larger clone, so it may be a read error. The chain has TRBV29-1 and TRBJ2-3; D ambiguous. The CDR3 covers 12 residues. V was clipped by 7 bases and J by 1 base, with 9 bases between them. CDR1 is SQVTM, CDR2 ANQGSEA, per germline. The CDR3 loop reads CSAVRRTDTQYF. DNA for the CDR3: TGCAGCGCTGTCAGACGCACAGATACGCAGTATTTT.

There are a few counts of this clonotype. CDR3: CSAGLAGVHEQYF. As DNA, the CDR3 is TGCAGTGCGGGACTAGCGGGTGTGCACGAGCAGTACTTC. The gene calls are TRBV20-1 and TRBJ2-7, with 12 bases matching TRBD2. J gave up 5 bases and V 6 bases, and 5 bases lay outside the gene matches. CDR3 length: 13 amino acids. Germline CDR1 reads DFQATT; CDR2 reads SNEGSKA (reference sequence).